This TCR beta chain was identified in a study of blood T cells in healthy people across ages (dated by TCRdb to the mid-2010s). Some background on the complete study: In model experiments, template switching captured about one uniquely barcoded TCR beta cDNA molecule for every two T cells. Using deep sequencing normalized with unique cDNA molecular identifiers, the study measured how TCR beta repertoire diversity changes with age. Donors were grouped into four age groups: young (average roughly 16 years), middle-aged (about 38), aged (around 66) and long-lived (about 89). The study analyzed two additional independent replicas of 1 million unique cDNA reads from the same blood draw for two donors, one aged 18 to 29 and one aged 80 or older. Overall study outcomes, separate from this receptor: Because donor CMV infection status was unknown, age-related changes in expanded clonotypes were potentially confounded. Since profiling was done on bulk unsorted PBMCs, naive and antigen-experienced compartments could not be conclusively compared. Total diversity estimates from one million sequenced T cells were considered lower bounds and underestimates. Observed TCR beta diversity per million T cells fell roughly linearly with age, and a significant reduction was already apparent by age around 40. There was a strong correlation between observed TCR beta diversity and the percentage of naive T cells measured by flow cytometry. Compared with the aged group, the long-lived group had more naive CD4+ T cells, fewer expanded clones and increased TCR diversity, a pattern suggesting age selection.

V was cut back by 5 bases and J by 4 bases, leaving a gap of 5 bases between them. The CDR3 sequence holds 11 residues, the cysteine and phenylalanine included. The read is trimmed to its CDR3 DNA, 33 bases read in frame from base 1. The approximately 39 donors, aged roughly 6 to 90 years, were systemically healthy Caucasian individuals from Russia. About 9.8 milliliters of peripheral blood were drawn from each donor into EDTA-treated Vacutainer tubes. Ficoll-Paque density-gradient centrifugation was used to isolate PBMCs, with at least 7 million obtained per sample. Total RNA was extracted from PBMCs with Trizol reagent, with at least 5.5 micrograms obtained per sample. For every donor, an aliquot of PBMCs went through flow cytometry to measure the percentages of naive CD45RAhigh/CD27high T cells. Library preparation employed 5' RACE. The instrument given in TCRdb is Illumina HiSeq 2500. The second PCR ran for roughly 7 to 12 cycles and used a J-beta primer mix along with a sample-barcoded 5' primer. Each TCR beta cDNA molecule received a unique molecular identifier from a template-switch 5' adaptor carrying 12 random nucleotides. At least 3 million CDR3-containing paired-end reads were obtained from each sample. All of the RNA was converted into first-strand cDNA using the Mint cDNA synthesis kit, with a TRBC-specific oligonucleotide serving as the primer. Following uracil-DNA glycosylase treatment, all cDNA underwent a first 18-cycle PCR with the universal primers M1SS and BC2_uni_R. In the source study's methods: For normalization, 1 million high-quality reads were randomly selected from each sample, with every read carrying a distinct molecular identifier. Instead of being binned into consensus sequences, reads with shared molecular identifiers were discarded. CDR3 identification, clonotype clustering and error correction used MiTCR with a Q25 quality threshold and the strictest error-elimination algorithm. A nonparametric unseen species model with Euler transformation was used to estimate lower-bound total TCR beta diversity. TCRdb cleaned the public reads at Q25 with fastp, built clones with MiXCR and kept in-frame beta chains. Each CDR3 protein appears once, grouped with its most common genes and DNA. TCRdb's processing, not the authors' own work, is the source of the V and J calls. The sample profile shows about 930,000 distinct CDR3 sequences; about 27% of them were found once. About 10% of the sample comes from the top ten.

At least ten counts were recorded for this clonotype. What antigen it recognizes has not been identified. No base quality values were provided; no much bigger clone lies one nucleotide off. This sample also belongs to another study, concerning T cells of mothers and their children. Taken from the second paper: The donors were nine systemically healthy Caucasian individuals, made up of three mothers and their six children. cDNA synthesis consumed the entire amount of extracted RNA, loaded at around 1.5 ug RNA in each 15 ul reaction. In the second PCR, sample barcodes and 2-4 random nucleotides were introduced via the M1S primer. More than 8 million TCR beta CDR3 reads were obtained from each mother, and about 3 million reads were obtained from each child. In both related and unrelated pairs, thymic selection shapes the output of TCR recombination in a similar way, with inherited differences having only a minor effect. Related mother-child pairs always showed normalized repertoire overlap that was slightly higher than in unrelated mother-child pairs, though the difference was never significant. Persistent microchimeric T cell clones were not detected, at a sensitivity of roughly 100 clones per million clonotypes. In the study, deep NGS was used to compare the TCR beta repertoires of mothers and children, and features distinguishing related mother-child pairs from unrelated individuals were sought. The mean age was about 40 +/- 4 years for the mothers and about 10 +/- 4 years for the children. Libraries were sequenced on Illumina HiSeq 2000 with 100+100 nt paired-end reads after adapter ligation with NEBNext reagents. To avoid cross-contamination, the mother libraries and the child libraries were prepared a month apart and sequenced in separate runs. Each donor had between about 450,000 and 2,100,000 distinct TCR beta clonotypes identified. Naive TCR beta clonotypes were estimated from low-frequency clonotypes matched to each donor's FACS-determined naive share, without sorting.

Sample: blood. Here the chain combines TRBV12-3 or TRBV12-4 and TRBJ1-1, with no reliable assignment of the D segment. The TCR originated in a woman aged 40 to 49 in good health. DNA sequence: TGTGCCAGCAGTGCCGGCACTGAAGCTTTCTTT. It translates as CASSAGTEAFF.